This T cell receptor (beta chain) was recorded in a study of T cell responses to AZD1222 COVID-19 vaccine. For the study at large: Pooled in the analysis were second doses at about 4 or about 12 weeks.

Measured with immunoSEQ multiplex PCR; TCRdb has only the in-frame clones, and not every one. The sample lists tens of thousands of clones, about 88% occurring once. The length of the CDR3 is 14 residues. CDR1 SGHVS and CDR2 FQNEAQ come from the germline V gene. Trimming cost V 5 bases and J 3 bases; bases outside gene matches: 4. General study findings and limits: Close to half of all spike-specific TCRs reportedly target regions of the variants that are unmutated. The breadth and depth of Spike-specific TCRs increased once two AZD1222 doses had been given. CD4 TCRs covered the whole spike, strongest at regions 160-218 and 743-854.

On this clone: The antigen remains undetermined.

The chain combines TRBV7-8 with TRBJ2-1; 7 positions match TRBD1. This receptor was obtained from an adult in good health. The sample in question was peripheral blood, obtained on day 0 of AZD1222 vaccination. The CDR3 sequence is CASSHGTVYNEQFF. The CDR3 DNA reads as TGTGCCAGCAGCCACGGGACAGTCTACAATGAGCAGTTCTTC.